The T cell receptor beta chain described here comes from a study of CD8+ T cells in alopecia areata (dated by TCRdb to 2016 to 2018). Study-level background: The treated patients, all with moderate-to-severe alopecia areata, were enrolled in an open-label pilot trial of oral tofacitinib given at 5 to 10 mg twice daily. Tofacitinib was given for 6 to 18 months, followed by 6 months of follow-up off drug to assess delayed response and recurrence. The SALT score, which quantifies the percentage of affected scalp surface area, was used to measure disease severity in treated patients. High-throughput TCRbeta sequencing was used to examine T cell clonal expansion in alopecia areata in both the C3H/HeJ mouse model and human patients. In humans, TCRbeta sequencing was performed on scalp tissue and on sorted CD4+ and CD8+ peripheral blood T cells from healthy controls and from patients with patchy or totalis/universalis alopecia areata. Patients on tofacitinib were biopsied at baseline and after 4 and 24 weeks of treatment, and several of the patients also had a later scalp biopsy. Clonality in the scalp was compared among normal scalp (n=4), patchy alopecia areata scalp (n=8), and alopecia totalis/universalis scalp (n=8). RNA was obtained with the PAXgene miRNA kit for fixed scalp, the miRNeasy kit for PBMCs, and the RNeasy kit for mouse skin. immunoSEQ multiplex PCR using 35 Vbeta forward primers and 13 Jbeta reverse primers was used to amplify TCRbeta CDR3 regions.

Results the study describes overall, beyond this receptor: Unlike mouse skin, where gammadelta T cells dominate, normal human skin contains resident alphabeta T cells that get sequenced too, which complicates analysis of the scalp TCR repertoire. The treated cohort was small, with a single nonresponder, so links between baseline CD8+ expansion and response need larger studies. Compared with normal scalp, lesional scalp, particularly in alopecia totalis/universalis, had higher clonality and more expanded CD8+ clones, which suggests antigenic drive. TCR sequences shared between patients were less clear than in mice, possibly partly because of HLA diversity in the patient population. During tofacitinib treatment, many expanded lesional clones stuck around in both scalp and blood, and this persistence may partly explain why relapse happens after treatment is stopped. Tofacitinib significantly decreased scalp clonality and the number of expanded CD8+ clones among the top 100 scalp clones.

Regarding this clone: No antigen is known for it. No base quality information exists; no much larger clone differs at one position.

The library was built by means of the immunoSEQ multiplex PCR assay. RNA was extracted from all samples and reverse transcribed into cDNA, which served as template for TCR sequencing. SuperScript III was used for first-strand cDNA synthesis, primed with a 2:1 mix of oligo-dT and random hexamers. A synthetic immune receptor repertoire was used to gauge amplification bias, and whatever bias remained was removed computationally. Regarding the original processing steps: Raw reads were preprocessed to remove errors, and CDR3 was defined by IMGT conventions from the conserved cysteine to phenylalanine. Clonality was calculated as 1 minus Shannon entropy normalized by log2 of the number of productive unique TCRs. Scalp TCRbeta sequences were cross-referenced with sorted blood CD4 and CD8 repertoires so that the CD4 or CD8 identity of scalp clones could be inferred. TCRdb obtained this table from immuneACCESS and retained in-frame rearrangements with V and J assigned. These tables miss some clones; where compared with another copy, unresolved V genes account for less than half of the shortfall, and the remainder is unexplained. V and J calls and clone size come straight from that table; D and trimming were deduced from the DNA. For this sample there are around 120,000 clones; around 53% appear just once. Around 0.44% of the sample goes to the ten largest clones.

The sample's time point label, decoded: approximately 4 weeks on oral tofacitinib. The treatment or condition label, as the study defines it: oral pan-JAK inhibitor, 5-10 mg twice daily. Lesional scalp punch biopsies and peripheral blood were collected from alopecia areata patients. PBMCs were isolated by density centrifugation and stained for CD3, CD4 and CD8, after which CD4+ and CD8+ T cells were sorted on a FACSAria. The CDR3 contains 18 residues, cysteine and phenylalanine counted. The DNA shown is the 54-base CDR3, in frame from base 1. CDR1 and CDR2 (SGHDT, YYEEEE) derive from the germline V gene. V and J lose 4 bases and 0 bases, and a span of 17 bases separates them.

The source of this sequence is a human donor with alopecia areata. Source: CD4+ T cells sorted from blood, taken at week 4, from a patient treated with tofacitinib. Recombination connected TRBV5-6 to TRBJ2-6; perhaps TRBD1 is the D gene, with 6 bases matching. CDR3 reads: CASSIPGTSLSGANVLTF. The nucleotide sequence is TGTGCCAGCAGCATTCCCGGGACATCGCTCTCTGGGGCCAACGTCCTGACTTTC.